The present entry profiles one T cell receptor beta chain with its context. The V gene's germline CDR1 is SGHAT and CDR2 FQNNGV. CDR3 length: 12 amino acids. V was shortened by 4 bases and J by 3 bases, with 7 bases between the two germline ends. This specimen comes from a study of blood T cells in healthy people across ages. The authors ran a second PCR of 7 to 11 cycles using a sample-barcoded 5' primer and a J-beta primer mix. Using its own MiXCR run on the 5' RACE reads, TCRdb lists one record per CDR3 protein. The sample includes 550,000 to 700,000 distinct CDR3 sequences, 25% to 30% of them seen just once.

Sequencing input: blood. The V and J genes are TRBV11-2 and TRBJ2-7; D is undetermined. This clonotype originated in a woman between 65 and 79 years old in good health. The CDR3 is CASSSPFYEQYF. The CDR3 nucleotides read TGTGCCAGCAGCTCCCCCTTCTACGAGCAGTACTTC.